The rows below give T cell receptor beta chains drawn from one sample of a study of CD8+ T cells in alopecia areata. The table came from immunoSEQ multiplex PCR; TCRdb's copy has only in-frame clones and leaves some out. The table includes some 200,000 clones, roughly 50% detected once. Sequenced input: CD8+ T cells sorted from blood. The receptors originated from a human donor in good health. Each CDR3 is given with its conserved first and last residue. The D gene is left open where the match is weak. Some rows have no size entry. The others give once, few or many, or a class for an expanded clone.

-	-	TRBV11-2	TRBJ2-1	CASSSAIAPEQFF	TGTGCCAGCAGCTCTGCCATAGCTCCTGAGCAGTTCTTC
-	few	TRBV10-3	TRBJ2-7	CAISTPLQGSAYEQYF	TGTGCCATCAGCACACCCCTACAGGGTTCAGCCTACGAGCAGTACTTC
TRBD1	-	TRBV5-4	TRBJ1-2	CASSLGTGPDYGYTF	TGTGCCAGCAGCTTGGGGACAGGGCCGGACTATGGCTACACCTTC
-	-	TRBV5-1	TRBJ2-7	CASSFDGLYRERYEQYF	TGCGCCAGCAGCTTCGACGGGCTATACAGGGAACGGTACGAGCAGTACTTC
-	-	TRBV29-1	TRBJ2-3	CSVVSGGTDTQYF	TGCAGCGTTGTTAGCGGCGGCACAGATACGCAGTATTTT
-	-	TRBV7-9	TRBJ1-1	CASSEQKEAFF	TGTGCCAGCAGTGAACAGAAGGAAGCTTTCTTT
-	few	TRBV10-2	TRBJ2-7	CASTASGSYEQYF	TGCGCCAGCACCGCATCGGGGTCCTACGAGCAGTACTTC
-	-	TRBV7-3	TRBJ1-2	CASSSGPRDGYTF	TGTGCCAGCAGCTCTGGGCCACGCGATGGCTACACCTTC
-	once	TRBV5-4	TRBJ1-2	CASSLGLGGYTF	TGTGCCAGCAGCTTGGGACTAGGCGGCTACACCTTC
TRBD1	-	TRBV2	TRBJ2-1	CASRDRVSNEQFF	TGTGCCAGCCGGGACAGGGTGAGCAATGAGCAGTTCTTC
-	-	TRBV19	TRBJ2-1	CASGGQGQIPRSYNEQFF	TGTGCCAGTGGTGGGCAGGGGCAAATCCCCCGCTCCTACAATGAGCAGTTCTTC
-	-	TRBV29-1	TRBJ2-2	CSVGGVQGTTGELFF	TGCAGCGTTGGCGGCGTTCAGGGAACCACCGGGGAGCTGTTTTTT
-	-	TRBV27	TRBJ2-7	CASSWDLNSYEQYF	TGTGCCAGCAGTTGGGACTTAAACTCCTACGAGCAGTACTTC
-	-	TRBV7-9	TRBJ2-7	CASSGYRAPGYEQYF	TGTGCCAGCAGCGGGTACAGGGCGCCAGGCTACGAGCAGTACTTC
-	few	TRBV5-1	TRBJ2-1	CASSLTRGSSSYNEQFF	TGCGCCAGCAGCTTGACCAGGGGCTCGAGCTCCTACAATGAGCAGTTCTTC
-	-	TRBV29-1	TRBJ2-7	CSVRTGSAEQYF	TGCAGCGTCAGAACGGGGAGCGCCGAGCAGTACTTC
-	-	TRBV9	TRBJ1-3	CASSEQGTGNTIYF	TGTGCCAGCAGCGAGCAAGGGACTGGAAACACCATATATTTT
-	-	TRBV11-2	TRBJ2-3	CASSFGVDPSTDTQYF	TGTGCCAGCAGCTTCGGTGTAGACCCTAGCACAGATACGCAGTATTTT
-	-	TRBV7-9	TRBJ2-3	CASSTQPMGPLSDTQYF	TGTGCCAGCAGCACACAACCTATGGGACCACTATCGGATACGCAGTATTTT
-	-	TRBV6-5	TRBJ1-2	CASSLTGANYGYTF	TGTGCCAGCAGCCTGACGGGGGCCAACTATGGCTACACCTTC
-	few	TRBV5-4	TRBJ2-7	CASSLGSGSYEQYF	TGTGCCAGCAGCTTGGGATCCGGGTCCTACGAGCAGTACTTC
TRBD1	few	TRBV4-1	TRBJ2-5	CASSLGTAKTQYF	TGCGCCAGCAGCCTAGGGACAGCCAAGACCCAGTACTTC
TRBD1	-	TRBV19	TRBJ1-1	CASSAGTGRTEAFF	TGTGCCAGTAGTGCTGGGACAGGGCGTACTGAAGCTTTCTTT
TRBD1	-	TRBV7-9	TRBJ1-1	CASSLEGVRGTEAFF	TGTGCCAGCAGCTTAGAAGGGGTCAGGGGGACTGAAGCTTTCTTT
-	-	TRBV25-1	TRBJ2-4	CASSETENIQYF	TGTGCCAGCAGTGAGACCGAAAACATTCAGTACTTC
-	-	TRBV13	TRBJ1-1	CASSSTGRIGYTEAFF	TGTGCCAGCAGCTCCACAGGGAGGATTGGTTACACTGAAGCTTTCTTT
TRBD1	-	TRBV6-1	TRBJ1-4	CASSGWTGAARNEKLFF	TGTGCCAGCAGTGGGTGGACAGGGGCGGCCCGTAATGAAAAACTGTTTTTT
-	-	TRBV9	TRBJ1-1	CASSPGTDTEAFF	TGTGCCAGCAGCCCAGGGACGGACACTGAAGCTTTCTTT
-	-	TRBV25-1	TRBJ2-7	CASSNYEQYF	TGTGCCAGCAGTAACTACGAGCAGTACTTC